Below, 23 T cell receptor beta chains from the same sample are listed, as sequenced in a study of shared clonotypes between healthy human individuals. This table comes from immunoSEQ multiplex PCR, and its TCRdb copy is limited to in-frame clones, with some not included. The top ten clones hold 13% of a sample with about 470,000 clones, around 75% of them seen once. Specimen: PBMCs. These TCRs come from a woman aged 40 to 50 in good health. Some clones in this sample may be carry-over from other donors' samples.

The chain carries TRBV5-1 and TRBJ2-3; 10 bases align to TRBD2. Germline CDR1 and CDR2: SGHRS and YFSETQ. CDR3 length: 17 amino acids. V shed 2 bases, J shed 0 bases, and the junction held 6 bases outside the gene matches. The CDR3 sequence: CASSLTVTSGSTDTQYF. CDR3 sequence (DNA): TGCGCCAGCAGCTTAACCGTGACTAGCGGGAGCACAGATACGCAGTATTTT.

CDR3 protein: CAIRESGANVLTF. DNA for the CDR3: TGTGCCATCCGGGAGTCTGGGGCCAACGTCCTGACTTTC. This chain uses TRBV6-1 with TRBJ2-6; perhaps TRBD2 as D (6 bases). Looked up from germline, CDR1 is MNHNS and CDR2 is SASEGT. This CDR3 comprises 13 residues. Between the trimmed V and J ends, which lost 10 bases and 1 base, there was a span of 8 bases.

This chain connects TRBV29-1 to TRBJ2-1; 9 nucleotides agree with TRBD1. CDR1 is SQVTM and CDR2 is ANQGSEA in the germline V gene. The CDR3 has 14 amino acids. The trim removed 7 bases at V and 2 bases at J, leaving 6 bases unmatched. Here the CDR3 DNA reads TGCAGCGCAGCACAGGGGGCCCCCTACAATGAGCAGTTCTTC. This translates into CSAAQGAPYNEQFF.

The rearrangement joins TRBV5-5 to TRBJ2-7; D unclear. The V and J ends lost 0 bases and 3 bases respectively, with 7 bases between them. The germline V gene encodes CDR1 SGHKS and CDR2 YYEKEE (reference sequence). CDR3 length: 13 residues. CDR3: CASSLEADYEQYF. The CDR3 DNA sequence: TGTGCCAGCAGCTTGGAGGCTGACTACGAGCAGTACTTC. Variable domain in full (rest from reference TRBV5-5 and TRBJ2-7): DAGVTQSPTHLIKTRGQQVTLRCSPISGHKSVSWYQQVLGQGPQFIFQYYEKEERGRGNFPDRFSARQFPNYSSELNVNALLLGDSALYLCASSLEADYEQYFGPGTRLTVT.

V gene TRBV29-1 combines with J gene TRBJ2-1, with 7 positions matching TRBD2. This CDR3 contains 14 residues. V was pared by 4 bases and J by 0 bases, with 3 bases of the junction left unmatched. CDR1 SQVTM and CDR2 ANQGSEA come from the germline V gene. DNA for the CDR3: TGCAGCGTTGTCCCTAGCGGCTCCTACAATGAGCAGTTCTTC. It encodes CSVVPSGSYNEQFF.

The chain recombines TRBV5-1 with TRBJ2-2; a possible D gene is TRBD1 (6 bases). There are 16 residues in the CDR3. Germline V gene lookup returns CDR1 SGHRS and CDR2 YFSETQ. Trimming removed 4 bases from V and 0 bases from J, with 13 bases in between. CDR3 region: CASSLTRQANTGELFF. The CDR3 DNA is TGCGCCAGCAGCCTAACACGACAGGCGAACACCGGGGAGCTGTTTTTT.

This chain connects TRBV30 to TRBJ2-1; TRBD2 is a possible D gene (6 bases). Germline V lookup: CDR1 GTSNPN, CDR2 SVGIG (reference sequence). This CDR3 has 12 amino acids. Trimming pared 5 bases from V and 10 bases from J, leaving 15 bases between. CDR3 bases: TGTGCCTGGCTAAGAGGAGGGAGGGAGCAGTTCTTC. This gives the protein CAWLRGGREQFF.

This chain links TRBV30 with TRBJ2-7; 12 nucleotides agree with TRBD1. V was pared by 3 bases and J by 5 bases, with 2 bases of the junction left unmatched. Germline values: CDR1 GTSNPN, CDR2 SVGIG (reference sequence). The CDR3 is made up of 13 amino acids. CDR3 DNA sequence: TGTGCCTGGAGGGGACAGGGGGCAGACGAGCAGTACTTC. This sequence encodes CAWRGQGADEQYF.

This rearrangement joins TRBV28 to TRBJ1-2; D gene ambiguous. Germline V lookup: CDR1 MDHEN, CDR2 SYDVKM. V gave up 5 bases and J gave up 7 bases, with 17 bases separating them. The CDR3 has 14 amino acids. CDR3 in amino acids: CASSLQNQEGGYTF. The CDR3 DNA is TGTGCCAGCAGTCTCCAAAATCAGGAGGGTGGCTACACCTTC.

The genes are TRBV15 and TRBJ1-3, with 7 bases lining up with TRBD1. The CDR3 spans 16 residues. Trimming cost V 0 bases and J 2 bases; bases outside gene matches: 4. Germline values: CDR1 LNHNV, CDR2 YYDKDF (reference sequence). CDR3 bases: TGTGCCACCAGCAGAGAGCCAGGGGGGACTGGAAACACCATATATTTT. Protein product: CATSREPGGTGNTIYF.

This clone was found once. The chain uses TRBV11-2 and TRBJ2-5; D possibly matches TRBD1 or TRBD2 (5 bases each). CDR3 size: 14 residues. Germline values: CDR1 SGHAT, CDR2 FQNNGV. Trimming took 6 bases from V and 5 from J, leaving 16 bases between them. The CDR3 DNA sequence: TGTGCCAGCAGGGACATCGGGGATGGGGAGACCCAGTACTTC. Its protein is CASRDIGDGETQYF.

This clone was seen more than once but under ten times. The chain uses TRBV6-1 and TRBJ1-5; D gene ambiguous. V lost 2 bases to trimming and J lost 0 bases, with 14 bases between them. Germline values: CDR1 MNHNS, CDR2 SASEGT. The CDR3 runs to 17 residues. Here the CDR3 DNA reads TGTGCCAGCAGTGAACTAAGGGCAGAGGTTAGCAATCAGCCCCAGCATTTT. This encodes CASSELRAEVSNQPQHF.

This clone was counted a few times. This rearrangement joins TRBV19 to TRBJ1-2; maybe TRBD1 (5 bases). Trimming removed 6 bases at V and 2 bases at J, with 13 bases between. Looked up from germline, CDR1 is LNHDA and CDR2 is SQIVND (reference sequence). The CDR3 is 14 residues long. DNA for the CDR3: TGTGCCAGTAGCCCCGGGGGAGAAAACTATGGCTACACCTTC. It codes for CASSPGGENYGYTF.

This chain links TRBV11-3 with TRBJ2-6; D remains ambiguous. V was cut by 5 bases and J by 3 bases, with 8 bases left in between. The CDR3 is made up of 14 amino acids. Germline V gives CDR1 SGHNT, CDR2 YENEEA. The CDR3 sequence: CASSPALGANVLTF. The CDR3 nucleotides are TGTGCCAGCAGCCCAGCGCTTGGGGCCAACGTCCTGACTTTC.

The chain couples TRBV5-1 to TRBJ2-1, with no clear D. The CDR3 sequence is 13 residues long. V lost 4 bases to trimming and J lost 10 bases, with 15 bases between them. Germline V gene lookup returns CDR1 SGHRS and CDR2 YFSETQ. The CDR3 sequence: CASSPRPIGEQFF. CDR3 DNA sequence: TGCGCCAGCAGCCCCCGGCCTATAGGGGAGCAGTTCTTC.

Here the CDR3 DNA reads TGTGCCAGCACCCCAGCGGGAGACCCCTACAATGAGCAGTTCTTC. Its translation: CASTPAGDPYNEQFF. The chain employs TRBV9 and TRBJ2-1; 8 bases match TRBD2. V lost 6 bases, J lost 2 bases, and 7 bases stayed unmatched. Germline V gene sequence: CDR1 SGDLS, CDR2 YYNGEE. This CDR3 has 15 amino acids.

The J gene is TRBJ1-5, the V gene TRBV19; D perhaps matches TRBD1 (5 bases). The CDR3 sequence is 15 residues long. V was cut by 10 bases and J by 4 bases, with 20 bases left in between. From germline, CDR1 is LNHDA and CDR2 SQIVND (reference sequence). The CDR3 nucleotides are TGTGCCACTGGGGGGTTAGGACGAAGAAATCAGCCCCAGCATTTT. Encoded protein: CATGGLGRRNQPQHF.

The sample holds a few counts of this clone. The chain carries TRBV30 and TRBJ1-5; no definite D call. With 5 bases removed from V and 1 base from J, the gap between germline ends came to 9 bases. CDR3 length equals 13 residues. The germline CDR1 and CDR2 sequences are GTSNPN and SVGIG (reference sequence). CDR3 bases: TGTGCCTGGGGGATCAGGAGCAATCAGCCCCAGCATTTT. It yields the protein CAWGIRSNQPQHF.

As to this clone: A read error likely explains this, since a far larger clone differs by one base. The rearrangement links TRBV6-4 to TRBJ2-1; 11 nucleotides agree with TRBD2. CDR1 MRHNA and CDR2 SNTAGT come from the germline V gene. This CDR3 comprises 15 residues. V gave up 0 bases and J gave up 5 bases; unmatched junction bases: 0. This CDR3 reads CASSDSTSGNNEQFF. The CDR3 nucleotides read TGTGCCAGCAGTGACTCGACTAGCGGGAACAATGAGCAGTTCTTC.

This clone has only one observation. The V call is TRBV5-6, the J call TRBJ2-7; TRBD2 matches at 7 bases. This CDR3 has 15 amino acids. Germline V CDR1 and CDR2: SGHDT, YYEEEE. Trimming at V came to 0 bases and at J to 2 bases, leaving 5 bases not matched to a gene. CDR3 nucleotides: TGTGCCAGCAGCTTGGCACCGGGGGGAACCTACGAGCAGTACTTC. Translation: CASSLAPGGTYEQYF.

Regarding this clone: A far larger clone is a single base away, which makes a read error likely. The chain couples TRBV28 to TRBJ2-7; 14 nucleotides line up with TRBD2. Germline V CDR1 and CDR2: MDHEN, SYDVKM. The CDR3 extends over 17 amino acids. Written as DNA, the CDR3 is TGTGTCAGCAGTTTCGGGACTAGCGGGAGTTTTTCCTACGAGCAGTACTTC. Amino acid sequence: CVSSFGTSGSFSYEQYF.

This clone has more than one count but fewer than ten. CDR3 sequence: CASGLAPAGDTEAFF. The CDR3, as DNA: TGTGCTAGTGGTTTGGCCCCCGCAGGGGACACTGAAGCTTTCTTT. The genes are TRBV12-5 and TRBJ1-1, with D maybe TRBD1 (6 bases). This CDR3 region has 15 residues. The V gene lost 1 base and the J gene lost 3 bases, with 12 bases spanning the gap. The germline V gene has CDR1 LGHNT and CDR2 FRNRAP.

V usage is TRBV27 and J usage is TRBJ2-7; TRBD2 agrees at 10 bases. Germline assignment: CDR1 MNHEY and CDR2 SMNVEV (reference sequence). The CDR3 consists of 14 residues. V shed 6 bases and J 4 bases; nucleotides not matched to a gene: 6. The CDR3 DNA is TGTGCCAGCAGGTCAGCGGGAGGGTTATACGAGCAGTACTTC. Its protein product is CASRSAGGLYEQYF.